This T cell receptor (beta chain) was identified in a study of cytomegalovirus exposure and HLA in healthy donors. With regard to this clone: Antigen specificity is unknown.

PCR was performed using 60 Vbeta and 13 Jbeta primers. Per the original data handling: The count from a later analysis was about 80 million unique TCR beta chains, around 11 million of them shared. Method: immunoSEQ multiplex PCR; TCRdb's copy keeps in-frame clones and lacks some. Clonal size and the V and J genes are those of that table, whereas D and trimming came from the DNA. This sample contains some 120,000 clones. Study results and limitations: Reported findings show TCR beta sequences accurately forecast HLA-A and HLA-B alleles in most subjects. As a later analysis revealed, the rate of TCR association differed by HLA locus, with DRB1 most and HLA-C fewest.

This CDR3 region has 14 residues. Germline loops: CDR1 SGHRS, CDR2 YFSETQ. After removal of 0 bases from V and 4 bases from J, the junction contained 1 base not matched to a gene. The clonotype comes from a man aged 35 to 55 in good health and CMV-seronegative. The sample consisted of PBMCs. The gene calls are TRBV5-1 and TRBJ2-5; the match to TRBD1 covers 9 bases. CDR3 sequence: CASSLDRGRETQYF. For the CDR3, the DNA is TGCGCCAGCAGCTTGGACAGGGGGCGAGAGACCCAGTACTTC.